One sample yielded the 22 T cell receptor beta chains listed below, sequenced in a study of shared clonotypes between healthy human individuals (dated by TCRdb to 2020 to 2022). Receptor amplification or capture employed the immunoSEQ multiplex PCR assay. The clones in this table, taken by TCRdb from immuneACCESS, are in-frame only. Not every clone is retained; where verified, under half of the shortfall comes from an unresolved V gene, and the cause of the rest is unknown. The sample table holds a few hundred thousand clones, of which 70% to 80% were seen once. 12% of the sample comes from the top ten. Material: PBMCs. All receptors derive from a woman aged 40 to 55 in good health. Some clones in this sample may be carry-over from other donors' samples.

Only a few counts were recorded for this clone. The V gene is TRBV29-1, the J gene TRBJ2-1, with 12 bases identical to TRBD2. With V trimmed by 7 bases and J by 7 bases, 8 bases remained unmatched. This CDR3 spans 14 amino acids. Per the germline V gene, CDR1 is SQVTM and CDR2 is ANQGSEA. The CDR3 DNA reads as TGCAGCGCTTCGGGGACTAGCGGGCAGAATGAGCAGTTCTTC. It codes for CSASGTSGQNEQFF.

This chain links TRBV6-5 with TRBJ2-1, with no clear D. The CDR3 consists of 16 residues. Germline V CDR1 and CDR2: MNHEY, SVGAGI. V lost 0 bases and J 6 bases, leaving 15 bases between the germline ends. For the CDR3, the DNA is TGTGCCAGCAGTTACTCGAAGACGAGACGTAGCAATGAGCAGTTCTTC. Translation gives CASSYSKTRRSNEQFF.

The chain employs TRBV19 and TRBJ2-1; D remains unclear. The CDR3 is 12 residues long. The germline V gene encodes CDR1 LNHDA and CDR2 SQIVND (reference sequence). V lost 1 base and J lost 7, with 5 bases in between. The CDR3 sequence: CASSIGENEQFF. The CDR3 DNA reads as TGTGCCAGTAGTATAGGGGAAAATGAGCAGTTCTTC.

This clone was counted only a few times. The CDR3 loop is CASSYRGYSYEQYF. The CDR3 bases are TGTGCCAGCAGCTACAGGGGGTACTCCTACGAGCAGTACTTC. V gene TRBV27 combines with J gene TRBJ2-7; 8 nucleotides line up with TRBD1. With V trimmed by 6 bases and J by 0 bases, 4 bases remained unmatched. This CDR3 region has 14 residues. Looked up from germline, CDR1 is MNHEY and CDR2 is SMNVEV (reference sequence).

The chain carries TRBV7-3 and TRBJ2-7; 13 positions agree with TRBD2. This CDR3 spans 15 amino acids. Germline CDR1 SGHTA, CDR2 FQGTGA. The ends lost 5 bases at V and 4 bases at J; junction bases unmatched: 5. The CDR3 reads CASSEGTSGDYEQYF. The CDR3 coding sequence is TGTGCCAGCAGCGAGGGGACTAGCGGGGATTACGAGCAGTACTTC.

V and J are TRBV5-4 and TRBJ2-5; D might be TRBD1 or TRBD2, each matching 5 bases. Trimming left V 5 bases short and J 3 bases short, with 17 bases between. The V gene's germline CDR1 is SGHNT and CDR2 YYREEE (reference sequence). This CDR3 is 15 amino acids long. CDR3 DNA: TGTGCCAGCAGTTGGGACCAGAGTTCGAAAGAGACCCAGTACTTC. Residues: CASSWDQSSKETQYF. The whole variable domain, remainder taken from reference TRBV5-4 and TRBJ2-5, is ETGVTQSPTHLIKTRGQQVTLRCSSQSGHNTVSWYQQALGQGPQFIFQYYREEENGRGNFPPRFSGLQFPNYSSELNVNALELDDSALYLCASSWDQSSKETQYFGPGTRLLVL.

This chain links TRBV5-4 with TRBJ1-1; 7 bases agree with TRBD1. This CDR3 is 14 amino acids long. V lost 3 bases, J lost 3 bases, and 5 bases stayed unmatched. Germline V lookup: CDR1 SGHNT, CDR2 YYREEE (reference sequence). The CDR3 sequence: CASSSQGLHTEAFF. CDR3 nucleotide sequence: TGTGCCAGCAGCTCACAGGGGTTACACACTGAAGCTTTCTTT.

V usage is TRBV5-1 and J usage is TRBJ2-5; 8 bases map to TRBD1. The germline CDR1 and CDR2 sequences are SGHRS and YFSETQ. Trimming cost V 2 bases and J 3 bases; bases outside gene matches: 9. The CDR3 length is 16 residues. The CDR3 sequence: CASSFSPGTGKETQYF. The DNA of the CDR3 is TGCGCCAGCAGCTTCTCCCCCGGGACAGGCAAAGAGACCCAGTACTTC.

The chain couples TRBV7-8 to TRBJ2-2, with D possibly TRBD1 on 5 matching bases. The CDR3 runs to 17 residues. Germline CDR1 SGHVS, CDR2 FQNEAQ. V was cut by 3 bases and J by 6 bases, with 20 bases left in between. CDR3 DNA sequence: TGTGCCAGCAGCTTTTCCCTCGACAGAAGGTGGGCCGGGGAGCTGTTTTTT. Translation: CASSFSLDRRWAGELFF.

A note on this clone: Relative to the germline gene, one junction end is altered; a read error may explain this. J is TRBJ1-3 and V is TRBV29-1, with D maybe TRBD1 (5 bases). Germline V CDR1 and CDR2: SQVTM, ANQGSEA. The CDR3 runs to 13 residues. The DNA for the CDR3 is TGCAGCTTTGAGGCAGGGACTGGAAACACCATATATTTT. This sequence encodes CSFEAGTGNTIYF.

This chain uses TRBV29-1 with TRBJ1-1, with 8 bases that match TRBD1. The germline gives CDR1 SQVTM, CDR2 ANQGSEA. V was pared by 6 bases and J by 4 bases, with 4 bases of the junction left unmatched. CDR3 length: 12 amino acids. The CDR3: CSVKGTGTEAFF. The CDR3 DNA follows: TGCAGCGTGAAAGGGACAGGCACTGAAGCTTTCTTT.

The gene calls are TRBV6-5 and TRBJ2-1, with 7 bases fitting TRBD1. The CDR3 sequence is 11 residues long. V was pared by 6 bases and J by 8 bases, with 1 base of the junction left unmatched. The germline CDR1 and CDR2 sequences are MNHEY and SVGAGI. In DNA form, the CDR3 reads TGTGCCAGCAGGCAGGGGGATGAGCAGTTCTTC. Translating it yields CASRQGDEQFF.

The gene calls are TRBV7-8 and TRBJ2-2, with D possibly TRBD2 on 5 matching bases. Germline lookup yields CDR1 SGHVS and CDR2 FQNEAQ. The ends were cut back, 3 bases at V and 6 bases at J, with 11 bases in the middle. This CDR3 region has 14 residues. CDR3 loop: CASSFMGAAGELFF. The CDR3 coding sequence is TGTGCCAGCAGCTTTATGGGAGCCGCCGGGGAGCTGTTTTTT.

This clone was detected only a few times. The gene calls are TRBV5-4 and TRBJ2-3, with D possibly TRBD2 on 5 matching bases. Between the trimmed V and J ends, which lost 0 bases and 0 bases, there was a span of 5 bases. The CDR3 length is 14 residues. Germline CDR1 is SGHNT and CDR2 is YYREEE (reference sequence). This CDR3 reads CASSLGGSTDTQYF. CDR3 DNA: TGTGCCAGCAGCTTGGGCGGGAGCACAGATACGCAGTATTTT.

DNA of the CDR3: TGTGCCAGCAGTAGGACAGGGTTGAACACTGAAGCTTTCTTT. Protein product: CASSRTGLNTEAFF. The J gene is TRBJ1-1, the V gene TRBV7-9; 8 nucleotides line up with TRBD1. CDR3 size: 14 residues. Germline-derived CDR1 and CDR2 are SEHNR and FQNEAQ (reference sequence). V shed 6 bases and J 0 bases; nucleotides not matched to a gene: 3.

In its sample, this clone was seen once. A far larger clone is one base from this, pointing to a likely read error. CDR3 loop: CASTAGVMETRYF. CDR3 in DNA: TGTGCCAGCACTGCGGGAGTAATGGAGACCCGGTACTTC. V usage is TRBV2 and J usage is TRBJ2-5, with 7 positions matching TRBD2. CDR3 length: 13 residues. Germline V CDR1 and CDR2: SNHLY, FYNNEI.

Here the CDR3 reads CASSKQGLGPFITDTQYF. CDR3 in DNA: TGTGCCAGCAGCAAACAGGGACTCGGCCCCTTTATCACAGATACGCAGTATTTT. The V call is TRBV7-3, the J call TRBJ2-3; D possibly matches TRBD1 or TRBD2 (6 bases each). V was trimmed by 5 bases and J by 2 bases, leaving 23 bases between them. From germline, CDR1 is SGHTA and CDR2 FQGTGA. The CDR3 is made up of 18 amino acids.

This clone was detected a few times. V and J are TRBV9 and TRBJ2-7; D not resolved. This CDR3 comprises 14 residues. V lost 0 bases and J 1 base, leaving 8 bases between the germline ends. Germline V gives CDR1 SGDLS, CDR2 YYNGEE. Here the CDR3 DNA reads TGTGCCAGCAGCGTAGTGGCGGCTTCCTACGAGCAGTACTTC. It yields the protein CASSVVAASYEQYF.

For this clone: The same CDR3 can be traced to other DNA sequences in this sample. The CDR3 bases are TGTGCCAGCAGTTTGGGGGGACTGGGAACTGAAGCTTTCTTT. This codes for CASSLGGLGTEAFF. J is TRBJ1-1 and V is TRBV28; TRBD1 is a possible D gene (5 bases). Germline V CDR1 and CDR2: MDHEN, SYDVKM. V was clipped by 3 bases and J by 5 bases, with 13 bases between them. The CDR3 extends over 14 amino acids.

The rearrangement joins TRBV14 to TRBJ1-2; D not certain. CDR1 is SGHDN, CDR2 FVKESK, per germline. The CDR3 runs to 12 residues. The ends were cut back, 5 bases at V and 3 bases at J, with 7 bases in the middle. CDR3 nucleotide sequence: TGTGCCAGCAGCTTCGGGGACTATGGCTACACCTTC. This translates into CASSFGDYGYTF.

The V and J genes are TRBV28 and TRBJ1-2, with 11 bases fitting TRBD1. V dropped 3 bases and J dropped 8; count of bases not matched to a gene: 5. Germline V gene data show CDR1 as MDHEN and CDR2 as SYDVKM. The CDR3 length is 14 residues. CDR3 nucleotides: TGTGCCAGCAGTTTCGGGGACAGGGGGTGGGGCTACACCTTC. Translating it yields CASSFGDRGWGYTF.

The CDR3 coding sequence is TGTGCCAGCAATCCCGATAGCAATCAGCCCCAGCATTTT. Residues: CASNPDSNQPQHF. J is TRBJ1-5 and V is TRBV6-1, with D hard to call. The germline gives CDR1 MNHNS, CDR2 SASEGT. The germline V and J ends were trimmed by 7 bases and 0 bases, with 7 bases remaining between them. This CDR3 has 13 residues.